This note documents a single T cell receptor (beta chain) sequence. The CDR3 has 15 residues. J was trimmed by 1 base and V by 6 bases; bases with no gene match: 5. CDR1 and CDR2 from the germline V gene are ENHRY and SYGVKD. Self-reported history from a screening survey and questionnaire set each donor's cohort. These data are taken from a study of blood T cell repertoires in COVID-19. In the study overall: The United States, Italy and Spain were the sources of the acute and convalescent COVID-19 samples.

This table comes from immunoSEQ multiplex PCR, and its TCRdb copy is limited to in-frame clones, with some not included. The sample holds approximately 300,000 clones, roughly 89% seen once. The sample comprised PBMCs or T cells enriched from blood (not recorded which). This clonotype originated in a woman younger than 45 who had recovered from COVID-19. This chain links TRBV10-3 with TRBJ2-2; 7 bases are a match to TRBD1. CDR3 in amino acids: CAISGDRENTGELFF. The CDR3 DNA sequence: TGTGCCATCAGCGGAGACAGGGAGAACACCGGGGAGCTGTTTTTT.